This TCR beta chain stems from a study of CD8 T cells in ankylosing spondylitis. General study findings and limits: The authors reported significant enrichment of disease-linked clones in matched ankylosing spondylitis synovial fluid.

Quantitative 5'-RACE with molecular barcodes was used to make the TCR beta libraries. TCRdb used MiXCR to reprocess the 5' RACE reads, holding one entry per CDR3 protein. Of about 210,000 distinct CDR3 sequences listed, 8% to 9% are singletons. This CDR3 is built from 15 residues. J gave up 7 bases and V 4 bases, and 7 bases lay outside the gene matches. The germline V gene encodes CDR1 LNHDA and CDR2 SQIVND (reference sequence). The sample holds a few counts of this clonotype. Its antigen is unidentified. Input material: blood, either unsorted or a sorted T cell fraction (not recorded which). The J gene is TRBJ2-7, the V gene TRBV19; 13 bases line up with TRBD2. This clonotype originated in a female donor with ankylosing spondylitis or in good health (not recorded which). The CDR3 sequence is CASSTGTSGTGEQYF. The CDR3, as DNA: TGTGCCAGTAGTACCGGGACTAGCGGGACCGGGGAGCAGTACTTC. Variable domain in full (rest from reference TRBV19 and TRBJ2-7): DGGITQSPKYLFRKEGQNVTLSCEQNLNHDAMYWYRQDPGQGLRLIYYSQIVNDFQKGDIAEGYSVSREKKESFPLTVTSAQKNPTAFYLCASSTGTSGTGEQYFGPGTRLTVT.